Listed below are T cell receptor beta chains from one sample, sequenced in a study of cytomegalovirus exposure and HLA in healthy donors. Method: immunoSEQ multiplex PCR; TCRdb's copy keeps in-frame clones and lacks some. The sample includes about 160,000 clones, 65% to 85% seen only once; the top ten take approximately 7.1%. The sample taken for sequencing was PBMCs. The receptors shown here come from a man aged 35 to 55 in good health and CMV-seropositive. The CDR3 runs from the conserved cysteine through the conserved F or W. The D gene is left open where the match is weak. A clone size is listed for some rows: how often the clone was seen (once, few, many), or a class if it is expanded.

V: TRBV29-1
D: .
J: TRBJ2-2
size: .
CDR3: CSVWTLTGELFF
DNA: TGCAGCGTTTGGACACTTACCGGGGAGCTGTTTTTT

V: TRBV5-6
D: TRBD1
J: TRBJ2-7
size: few
CDR3: CASSLNRGQGVSYEQYF
DNA: TGTGCCAGCAGCTTAAATAGGGGACAGGGGGTTTCCTACGAGCAGTACTTC

V: TRBV6-6
D: .
J: TRBJ1-2
size: few
CDR3: CASSYSGGVDGYTF
DNA: TGTGCCAGCAGTTACTCCGGGGGGGTAGATGGCTACACCTTC

V: TRBV11-2
D: .
J: TRBJ2-5
size: few
CDR3: CASSTGWETQYF
DNA: TGTGCCAGCAGCACAGGGTGGGAGACCCAGTACTTC

V: TRBV6-1
D: TRBD2
J: TRBJ2-5
size: few
CDR3: CASSVQGGGVTQYF
DNA: TGTGCCAGCAGTGTTCAGGGCGGGGGTGTGACCCAGTACTTC

V: TRBV11-2
D: .
J: TRBJ2-5
size: .
CDR3: CASSNRDGETQYF
DNA: TGTGCCAGCAGCAACAGAGACGGAGAGACCCAGTACTTC

V: TRBV18
D: .
J: TRBJ2-2
size: .
CDR3: CASSFGPNTGELFF
DNA: TGTGCCAGCTCGTTTGGCCCGAACACCGGGGAGCTGTTTTTT

V: TRBV6-5
D: TRBD2
J: TRBJ2-5
size: .
CDR3: CASSYGGGEETQYF
DNA: TGTGCCAGCAGTTATGGGGGAGGGGAAGAGACCCAGTACTTC

V: TRBV7-9
D: TRBD1
J: TRBJ2-1
size: .
CDR3: CASSHGTVYNEQFF
DNA: TGTGCCAGCAGCCACGGGACAGTTTACAATGAGCAGTTCTTC

V: TRBV6-5
D: .
J: TRBJ1-1
size: .
CDR3: CASSYSTMNTEAFF
DNA: TGTGCCAGCAGTTACTCCACTATGAACACTGAAGCTTTCTTT

V: TRBV6-1
D: TRBD1
J: TRBJ2-5
size: .
CDR3: CASSADRGRETQYF
DNA: TGTGCCAGCAGTGCAGACAGGGGCCGAGAGACCCAGTACTTC

V: TRBV18
D: .
J: TRBJ1-2
size: once
CDR3: CASSPAREDYGYTF
DNA: TGTGCCAGCTCACCCGCCAGGGAGGACTATGGCTACACCTTC

V: TRBV11-1
D: TRBD2
J: TRBJ2-1
size: once
CDR3: CASSPRGSGAWAEQFF
DNA: TGTGCCAGCAGCCCCCGTGGTAGCGGGGCCTGGGCAGAGCAGTTCTTC

V: TRBV14
D: .
J: TRBJ2-3
size: .
CDR3: CASSQELFSADTQYF
DNA: TGTGCCAGCAGCCAAGAGCTTTTCTCAGCAGATACGCAGTATTTT

V: TRBV6-1
D: .
J: TRBJ2-3
size: .
CDR3: CASSVLTGQDTQYF
DNA: TGTGCCAGCAGTGTCCTGACTGGACAAGATACGCAGTATTTT

V: TRBV2
D: .
J: TRBJ2-7
size: .
CDR3: CASTEAEGASYEQYF
DNA: TGTGCCAGCACCGAGGCGGAGGGGGCTTCCTACGAGCAGTACTTC

V: TRBV7-3
D: TRBD2
J: TRBJ2-3
size: .
CDR3: CASSLGPGGEDTQYF
DNA: TGTGCCAGCAGCTTAGGCCCCGGGGGGGAAGATACGCAGTATTTT

V: TRBV7-9
D: TRBD2
J: TRBJ2-1
size: once
CDR3: CASSSLAGGYNEQFF
DNA: TGTGCCAGCAGCTCTCTCGCGGGGGGTTACAATGAGCAGTTCTTC

V: TRBV11-2
D: TRBD1
J: TRBJ1-5
size: .
CDR3: CASSPRTGGQPQHF
DNA: TGTGCCAGCAGCCCCCGGACAGGGGGTCAGCCCCAGCATTTT

V: TRBV2
D: .
J: TRBJ2-7
size: .
CDR3: CASSFDWSSYEQYF
DNA: TGTGCCAGCAGTTTCGACTGGAGCTCCTACGAGCAGTACTTC

V: TRBV7-8
D: TRBD1
J: TRBJ1-4
size: .
CDR3: CASSLAGRTGGEKLFF
DNA: TGTGCCAGCAGCTTAGCGGGTAGGACAGGGGGTGAAAAACTGTTTTTT

V: TRBV19
D: TRBD1
J: TRBJ1-2
size: .
CDR3: CASLEDRGPIYGYTF
DNA: TGTGCCAGCCTAGAGGACAGGGGACCTATCTATGGCTACACCTTC

V: TRBV19
D: .
J: TRBJ1-4
size: .
CDR3: CASSPGGSSYEKLFF
DNA: TGTGCCAGTTCCCCGGGAGGCAGTTCGTATGAAAAACTGTTTTTT

V: TRBV7-9
D: .
J: TRBJ2-6
size: .
CDR3: CSSSVATGKYVLTF
DNA: TGTTCCAGCAGCGTCGCCACAGGGAAGTACGTCCTGACTTTC

V: TRBV5-4
D: TRBD1
J: TRBJ2-5
size: .
CDR3: CASSRGTGNQETQYF
DNA: TGTGCCAGCAGCCGGGGGACAGGGAACCAAGAGACCCAGTACTTC

V: TRBV19
D: TRBD1
J: TRBJ1-4
size: .
CDR3: CASIGGTGGPNEKLFF
DNA: TGTGCCAGTATTGGGGGGACAGGCGGGCCTAATGAAAAACTGTTTTTT

V: TRBV2
D: TRBD1
J: TRBJ1-5
size: .
CDR3: CASSEAGQSSNQPQHF
DNA: TGTGCCAGCAGTGAGGCGGGACAGTCCTCTAATCAGCCCCAGCATTTT

V: TRBV29-1
D: TRBD1
J: TRBJ1-2
size: once
CDR3: CSVPGSDRGLSGDTF
DNA: TGCAGCGTTCCCGGGTCCGACAGGGGGCTAAGCGGGGACACCTTC

V: TRBV6-6
D: .
J: TRBJ2-7
size: .
CDR3: CASSYAGYEQYF
DNA: TGTGCCAGCAGTTACGCCGGCTACGAGCAGTACTTC

V: TRBV29-1
D: TRBD1
J: TRBJ2-5
size: few
CDR3: CSASDRGGQETQYF
DNA: TGCAGCGCTTCGGACAGGGGAGGGCAAGAGACCCAGTACTTC

V: TRBV19
D: TRBD1
J: TRBJ1-1
size: .
CDR3: CASSSRGQGNTEAFF
DNA: TGTGCCAGTAGTAGCCGGGGACAGGGCAACACTGAAGCTTTCTTT

V: TRBV4-3
D: .
J: TRBJ1-4
size: once
CDR3: CASSQDRQAELFF
DNA: TGCGCCAGCAGCCAAGATCGGCAGGCCGAACTGTTTTTT

V: TRBV19
D: TRBD2
J: TRBJ2-2
size: .
CDR3: CASSIVRGSGELFF
DNA: TGTGCCAGTAGTATAGTGCGGGGGAGCGGGGAGCTGTTTTTT

V: TRBV9
D: TRBD2
J: TRBJ2-1
size: .
CDR3: CASSQRLAGGPGRNEQFF
DNA: TGTGCCAGCAGCCAGAGGCTAGCGGGGGGGCCAGGTCGTAATGAGCAGTTCTTC

V: TRBV2
D: .
J: TRBJ2-4
size: .
CDR3: CASIHRLRENIQYF
DNA: TGTGCCAGCATCCACAGACTCAGGGAAAACATTCAGTACTTC

V: TRBV19
D: .
J: TRBJ1-3
size: .
CDR3: CASSVSTGNTIYF
DNA: TGTGCCAGTAGCGTAAGCACTGGAAACACCATATATTTT

V: TRBV6-5
D: .
J: TRBJ2-7
size: .
CDR3: CATRLGGGSYEQYF
DNA: TGTGCCACCCGGTTAGGTGGAGGTTCCTACGAGCAGTACTTC